The 22 T cell receptor beta chains reported below all come from one sample, sequenced in a study of blood T cell repertoires in COVID-19. Clones were read by immunoSEQ multiplex PCR, and TCRdb kept only the in-frame ones, dropping some. The data show under 200,000 clones, roughly 89% seen once. Sample: PBMCs or T cells enriched from blood (not recorded which). The receptors were gathered from a woman aged 30 to 39 who had been exposed to COVID-19.

The chain couples TRBV29-1 to TRBJ2-7, with a possible D match to TRBD1 (6 bases). Trimming cost V 6 bases and J 2 bases, with 14 bases left between them. This CDR3 contains 13 residues. Germline V gives CDR1 SQVTM, CDR2 ANQGSEA. The CDR3, as DNA: TGCAGCGTCCGAGGGGACATCCCCTACGAGCAGTACTTC. Translating it yields CSVRGDIPYEQYF.

The chain is built from TRBV6-5 and TRBJ1-6, with D uncertain. CDR3 length equals 14 residues. The V gene's germline CDR1 is MNHEY and CDR2 SVGAGI. V shed 2 bases and J shed 7 bases, with 9 bases lying between them. CDR3 bases: TGTGCCAGCAGTTACACGAAACAGAATTCACCCCTCCACTTT. This encodes CASSYTKQNSPLHF.

This clone was counted a few times. The chain is built from TRBV9 and TRBJ2-2; TRBD2 aligns across 10 bases. The CDR3 contains 15 residues. In germline, CDR1 is SGDLS, CDR2 YYNGEE. Trimming took 4 bases from V and 4 from J; bases not matched to a gene: 4. The CDR3 sequence is CASSPAGGFTGELFF. The CDR3, as DNA: TGTGCCAGCAGCCCAGCGGGGGGGTTCACCGGGGAGCTGTTTTTT. The full variable domain, its missing parts supplied by reference TRBV9 and TRBJ2-2, is DSGVTQTPKHLITATGQRVTLRCSPRSGDLSVYWYQQSLDQGLQFLIQYYNGEERAKGNILERFSAQQFPDLHSELNLSSLELGDSALYFCASSPAGGFTGELFFGEGSRLTVL.

The V and J genes are TRBV2 and TRBJ1-1, with D unresolved. Looked up from germline, CDR1 is SNHLY and CDR2 is FYNNEI. The CDR3 consists of 14 residues. V lost 4 bases and J 5 bases, leaving 14 bases between the germline ends. In DNA form, the CDR3 reads TGTGCCAGCAGTGGGTCTGAAAGGCGGACTGAAGCTTTCTTT. It specifies CASSGSERRTEAFF. The full variable domain, completed using reference TRBV2 and TRBJ1-1, is EPEVTQTPSHQVTQMGQEVILRCVPISNHLYFYWYRQILGQKVEFLVSFYNNEISEKSEIFDDQFSVERPDGSNFTLKIRSTKLEDSAMYFCASSGSERRTEAFFGQGTRLTVV.

CDR3 amino acids: CASSTGGRETQYF. The CDR3 coding sequence is TGTGCCAGTAGTACAGGGGGCCGAGAGACCCAGTACTTC. This sequence joins TRBV19 and TRBJ2-5, with 8 bases aligning to TRBD1. Trimming took 4 bases from V and 4 from J; bases not matched to a gene: 2. The CDR3 is made up of 13 amino acids. Per germline, CDR1 LNHDA and CDR2 SQIVND (reference sequence).

The chain employs TRBV6-5 and TRBJ1-2, with 9 nucleotides matching TRBD1. The CDR3 has 15 amino acids. Germline trimming cut 7 bases from V and 5 bases from J; bases unmatched to any gene: 11. Germline V lookup: CDR1 MNHEY, CDR2 SVGAGI. CDR3 region: CASTGQGFLLYGYTF. CDR3 nucleotides: TGTGCCAGCACGGGACAGGGATTCCTTTTATATGGCTACACCTTC.

On this clone itself: The same CDR3 can be traced to other DNA sequences in this sample. The chain uses TRBV18 and TRBJ1-1, with D uncertain. The CDR3 covers 14 residues. The germline V gene has CDR1 KGHSH and CDR2 LQKENI. V gave up 3 bases and J gave up 5 bases, with 13 bases separating them. The CDR3 region has the DNA TGTGCCAGCTCACCCCAGGCACCTGGGACTGAAGCTTTCTTT. This gives the protein CASSPQAPGTEAFF. The full variable domain, completed using reference TRBV18 and TRBJ1-1, is NAGVMQNPRHLVRRRGQEARLRCSPMKGHSHVYWYRQLPEEGLKFMVYLQKENIIDESGMPKERFSAEFPKEGPSILRIQQVVRGDSAAYFCASSPQAPGTEAFFGQGTRLTVV.

The table lists this clone with a count of one. The chain links TRBV25-1 to TRBJ2-7, with 8 bases that match TRBD1. The germline CDR1 and CDR2 sequences are MGHDK and SYGVNS. Germline trimming cut 3 bases from V and 6 bases from J; bases unmatched to any gene: 7. The CDR3 has 14 residues. As DNA, the CDR3 is TGTGCCAGCAGTGACGATAAGACAGGGGTCGAGCAGTACTTC. As protein: CASSDDKTGVEQYF.

The rearrangement uses TRBV4-3 and TRBJ1-4; 7 positions match TRBD1. Germline V gene data show CDR1 as LGHNA and CDR2 as YSLEER. This CDR3 comprises 15 residues. V was clipped by 5 bases and J by 8 bases; unmatched bases: 11. The CDR3 reads CASSIRQGTGEKLFF. For the CDR3, the DNA is TGCGCCAGCAGCATACGACAGGGAACTGGCGAAAAACTGTTTTTT.

This chain links TRBV24-1 with TRBJ1-5; D uncertain. The CDR3 consists of 14 residues. Per the germline V gene, CDR1 is KGHDR and CDR2 is SFDVKD. V was pared by 2 bases and J by 1 base, with 5 bases between. The CDR3 here is CATSDWQSNQPQHF. The CDR3 nucleotides are TGTGCCACCAGTGATTGGCAGAGCAATCAGCCCCAGCATTTT.

This sequence joins TRBV23-1 and TRBJ1-6, with D maybe TRBD1 (6 bases). TRBV23-1 belongs to the ORF category, with a function that is uncertain. The ends were cut back, 3 bases at V and 6 bases at J, with 9 bases in the middle. This CDR3 has 14 residues. In DNA form, the CDR3 reads TGCGCCAGCAGTCAGCCGGACAGTAATTCACCCCTCCACTTT. This codes for CASSQPDSNSPLHF.

The chain links TRBV14 to TRBJ2-2; TRBD2 matches at 8 bases. V gave up 4 bases and J gave up 4 bases; unmatched junction bases: 5. Germline CDR1 is SGHDN and CDR2 is FVKESK. The CDR3 length is 15 residues. The CDR3 region has the DNA TGTGCCAGCAGCCTCGGGAGGGCAGGCACCGGGGAGCTGTTTTTT. It encodes CASSLGRAGTGELFF.

The V and J genes are TRBV15 and TRBJ1-5, with a tentative D call TRBD1 (6 bases). Trimming pared 3 bases from V and 4 bases from J, leaving 16 bases between. This CDR3 spans 16 amino acids. The germline CDR1 and CDR2 sequences are LNHNV and YYDKDF (reference sequence). The CDR3 loop is CATSSRYRDINQPQHF. In DNA, the CDR3 is TGTGCCACCAGCAGTCGCTACCGGGACATAAATCAGCCCCAGCATTTT.

V and J are TRBV10-3 and TRBJ1-2, with TRBD1 matching 8 bases. This CDR3 comprises 14 residues. Germline assignment: CDR1 ENHRY and CDR2 SYGVKD. Trimming at V came to 5 bases and at J to 8 bases, leaving 10 bases not matched to a gene. The CDR3 here is CAISSTGQGYGYTF. DNA of the CDR3: TGTGCCATCAGTTCGACAGGACAGGGATACGGCTACACCTTC.

V and J are TRBV7-2 and TRBJ1-4; D may be TRBD1 (5 bases). V lost 6 bases and J 4 bases, leaving 12 bases between the germline ends. The CDR3 consists of 14 residues. Per germline, CDR1 SGHTA and CDR2 FQGNSA. CDR3 residues: CASSYDSVNEKLFF. For the CDR3, the DNA is TGTGCCAGCAGTTACGACAGCGTTAATGAAAAACTGTTTTTT.

This chain links TRBV6-5 with TRBJ1-2, with D hard to call. The CDR3 contains 15 residues. Germline CDR1 MNHEY, CDR2 SVGAGI. Trimming shortened V by 0 bases and J by 6 bases, and 14 bases separated the two germline ends. In DNA form, the CDR3 reads TGTGCCAGCAGTTACTCTTACTCAATTTACGATGGCTACACCTTC. Translation gives CASSYSYSIYDGYTF.

The chain couples TRBV6-2 or TRBV6-3 to TRBJ2-7, with 8 bases aligning to TRBD1. The V and J ends lost 4 bases and 2 bases, in that order; junction bases with no gene match: 7. Per germline, CDR1 MNHEY and CDR2 SVGEGT. The CDR3 totals 15 residues. CDR3 in DNA: TGTGCCAGCAGTTCTAGGGCAGGGGGCCCCTACGAGCAGTACTTC. Residues: CASSSRAGGPYEQYF.

V usage is TRBV7-2 and J usage is TRBJ2-7, with D maybe TRBD1 (6 bases). The CDR3 has 14 residues. Germline V gene lookup returns CDR1 SGHTA and CDR2 FQGNSA. V shed 1 base and J shed 6 bases, with 13 bases lying between them. The CDR3 here is CASSLETGPREQYF. CDR3 in DNA: TGTGCCAGCAGCTTAGAGACAGGTCCCCGCGAGCAGTACTTC.

The chain uses TRBV7-9 and TRBJ2-3; 9 bases map to TRBD2. The CDR3 spans 15 residues. J gave up 1 base and V 4 bases, and 3 bases lay outside the gene matches. Germline loops: CDR1 SEHNR, CDR2 FQNEAQ (reference sequence). The CDR3 loop reads CASSSIAGGTDTQYF. CDR3 DNA: TGTGCCAGCAGCTCAATAGCGGGGGGCACAGATACGCAGTATTTT.

The chain uses TRBV25-1 and TRBJ2-5; 8 nucleotides agree with TRBD2. The CDR3 covers 15 residues. V lost 5 bases to trimming and J lost 5 bases; unmatched junction nucleotides: 10. Germline V gives CDR1 MGHDK, CDR2 SYGVNS. The CDR3 spells CASSYPGGQRETQYF. The CDR3 DNA sequence: TGTGCCAGCAGTTACCCGGGGGGGCAACGGGAGACCCAGTACTTC.

The sample holds a few counts of this clone. The genes are TRBV7-9 and TRBJ2-1, with TRBD2 as a possible D gene (5 bases). Trimming left V 5 bases short and J 4 bases short, with 21 bases between. Germline loops: CDR1 SEHNR, CDR2 FQNEAQ (reference sequence). This CDR3 is 17 amino acids long. In DNA, the CDR3 is TGTGCCAGCAGCACTACGGTATCGGGGAGTTCTTACAATGAGCAGTTCTTC. Protein sequence: CASSTTVSGSSYNEQFF.

This sequence joins TRBV29-1 and TRBJ1-4; 9 bases agree with TRBD1. From germline, CDR1 is SQVTM and CDR2 ANQGSEA. The CDR3 has 13 residues. Unmatched junction bases numbered 4, after V lost 4 bases and J lost 7 bases. The CDR3 bases are TGCAGCGTTGCCGACAGGGGGGGTGAAAAACTGTTTTTT. Its translation: CSVADRGGEKLFF.